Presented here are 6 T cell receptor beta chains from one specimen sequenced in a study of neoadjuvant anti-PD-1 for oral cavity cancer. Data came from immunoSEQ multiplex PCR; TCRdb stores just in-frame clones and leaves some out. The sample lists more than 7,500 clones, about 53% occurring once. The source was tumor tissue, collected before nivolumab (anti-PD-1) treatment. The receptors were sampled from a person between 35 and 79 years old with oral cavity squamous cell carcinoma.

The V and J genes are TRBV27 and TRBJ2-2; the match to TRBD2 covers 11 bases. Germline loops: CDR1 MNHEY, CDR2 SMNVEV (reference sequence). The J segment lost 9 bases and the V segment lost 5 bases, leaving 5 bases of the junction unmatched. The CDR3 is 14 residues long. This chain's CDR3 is CASSPRLAGRELFF. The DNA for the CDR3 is TGTGCCAGCAGTCCCCGACTAGCGGGGCGGGAGCTGTTTTTT.

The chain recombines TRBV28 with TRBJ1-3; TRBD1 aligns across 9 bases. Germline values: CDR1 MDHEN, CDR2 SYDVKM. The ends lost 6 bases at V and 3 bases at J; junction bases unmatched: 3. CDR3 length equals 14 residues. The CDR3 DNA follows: TGTGCCAGCAGGGGACAGGGAAGTGGAAACACCATATATTTT. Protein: CASRGQGSGNTIYF.

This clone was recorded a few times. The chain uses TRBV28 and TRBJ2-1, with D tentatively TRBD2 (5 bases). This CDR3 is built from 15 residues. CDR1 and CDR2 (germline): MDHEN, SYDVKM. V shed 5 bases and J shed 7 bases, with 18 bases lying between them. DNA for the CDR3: TGTGCCAGCAGTGCTCTCAAGGACTTCAATAATGAGCAGTTCTTC. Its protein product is CASSALKDFNNEQFF. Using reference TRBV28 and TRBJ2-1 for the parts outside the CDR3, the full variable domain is DVKVTQSSRYLVKRTGEKVFLECVQDMDHENMFWYRQDPGLGLRLIYFSYDVKMKEKGDIPEGYSVSREKKERFSLILESASTNQTSMYLCASSALKDFNNEQFFGPGTRLTVL.

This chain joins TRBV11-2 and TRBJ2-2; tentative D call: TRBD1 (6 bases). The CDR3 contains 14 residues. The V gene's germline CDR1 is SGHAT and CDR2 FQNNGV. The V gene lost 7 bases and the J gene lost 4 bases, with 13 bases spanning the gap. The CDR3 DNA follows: TGTGCCAGCACATCCGGGACATTCACCGGGGAGCTGTTTTTT. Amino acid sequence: CASTSGTFTGELFF.

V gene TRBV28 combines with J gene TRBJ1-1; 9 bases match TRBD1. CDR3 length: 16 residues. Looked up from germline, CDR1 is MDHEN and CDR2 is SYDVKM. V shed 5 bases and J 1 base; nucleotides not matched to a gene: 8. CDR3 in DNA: TGTGCCAGCAGTCCGGACAGGGGATTGTGGAACACTGAAGCTTTCTTT. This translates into CASSPDRGLWNTEAFF.

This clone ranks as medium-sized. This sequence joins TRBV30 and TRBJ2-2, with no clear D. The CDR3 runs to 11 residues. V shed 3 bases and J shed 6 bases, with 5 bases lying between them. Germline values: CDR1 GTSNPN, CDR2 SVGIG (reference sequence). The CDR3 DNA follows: TGTGCCTGGAGCTGGGCCGGGGAGCTGTTTTTT. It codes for CAWSWAGELFF.